Listed below are T cell receptor beta chains from one sample, sequenced in a study of PD-1 blockade in classical Hodgkin lymphoma. The data were produced by immunoSEQ multiplex PCR, yet TCRdb's version contains in-frame clones alone and is incomplete. This sample carries 16,000 or so clones, around four fifths of them seen once, and the ten largest clones take approximately 13%. The sequenced sample was peripheral blood mononuclear cells (PBMCs), obtained before the fourth cycle of nivolumab. Receptors originate from a human donor with classical Hodgkin lymphoma. Both conserved end residues are part of each CDR3. D genes are given only for firm matches. A row's size may be missing; if present it is once, few, many or a size class.

v_call,j_call,clone_size,d_call,cdr3_aa,cdr3_nt
TRBV5-1,TRBJ2-5,NA,NA,CASSINVGAQYF,TGCGCCAGCAGCATCAACGTGGGGGCCCAGTACTTC
TRBV6-5,TRBJ2-2,NA,TRBD1,CASRPQGAVTGELFF,TGTGCCAGCAGACCGCAGGGGGCAGTAACCGGGGAGCTGTTTTTT
TRBV19,TRBJ1-5,NA,NA,CASSQWGPQPQHF,TGTGCCAGTAGCCAATGGGGTCCTCAGCCCCAGCATTTT
TRBV7-8,TRBJ1-1,NA,NA,CASSLLDRNTEAFF,TGTGCCAGCAGCTTATTGGACAGGAACACTGAAGCTTTCTTT
TRBV5-1,TRBJ1-2,NA,NA,CASARDPYHGYTF,TGCGCCAGTGCTCGAGACCCTTATCATGGCTACACCTTC
TRBV4-2,TRBJ2-1,NA,TRBD2,CASSLTSGGYNEQFF,TGTGCCAGCAGCCTAACTAGCGGGGGATACAATGAGCAGTTCTTC
TRBV28,TRBJ1-1,NA,TRBD1,CASKTGGRVTEAFF,TGTGCCAGCAAAACAGGGGGAAGGGTGACTGAAGCTTTCTTT
TRBV6-6,TRBJ2-5,NA,NA,CASRGQHRPQETQYF,TGTGCCAGCAGGGGACAACATCGGCCCCAAGAGACCCAGTACTTC
TRBV6-1,TRBJ2-3,NA,NA,CASSDFPGGSTDTQYF,TGTGCCAGCAGTGACTTCCCGGGGGGCAGCACAGATACGCAGTATTTT
TRBV2,TRBJ2-7,NA,TRBD1,CASSPDRVYEQYF,TGTGCCAGCAGCCCGGACAGGGTCTACGAGCAGTACTTC
TRBV5-1,TRBJ2-3,once,NA,CASSQTGQSTDTQYF,TGCGCCAGCAGCCAAACAGGGCAGAGCACAGATACGCAGTATTTT
TRBV5-4,TRBJ2-3,NA,TRBD2,CASSLRGGTDTQYF,TGTGCCAGCAGCTTACGGGGGGGCACAGATACGCAGTATTTT
TRBV4-2,TRBJ1-2,few,NA,CASSQDRQYGGGYTF,TGTGCCAGCAGCCAAGACAGGCAATACGGGGGTGGCTACACCTTC
TRBV25-1,TRBJ1-4,NA,NA,CASTPGHLNEKLFF,TGTGCCAGCACACCGGGACACTTGAATGAAAAACTGTTTTTT
TRBV5-1,TRBJ2-1,NA,TRBD2,CASSSGLDEQFF,TGCGCCAGCAGCTCGGGACTAGATGAGCAGTTCTTC
TRBV29-1,TRBJ2-4,NA,TRBD1,CSVEGQGPKNIQYF,TGCAGCGTTGAAGGACAGGGCCCCAAAAACATTCAGTACTTC
TRBV27,TRBJ1-6,NA,NA,CASSGYENSPLHF,TGTGCCAGCAGTGGATACGAAAATTCACCCCTCCACTTT
TRBV6-6,TRBJ1-1,NA,NA,CASRSLTDLNTEAFF,TGTGCCAGCAGATCATTGACAGACCTGAACACTGAAGCTTTCTTT
TRBV27,TRBJ2-1,NA,TRBD2,CASSTRGAYNEQFF,TGTGCCAGCAGTACACGGGGGGCCTACAATGAGCAGTTCTTC
TRBV5-1,TRBJ2-5,NA,NA,CASRTGQETQYF,TGCGCCAGCAGAACGGGTCAAGAGACCCAGTACTTC
TRBV5-1,TRBJ1-1,NA,NA,CASSPGTSNTEAFF,TGCGCCAGCAGCCCCGGGACATCGAACACTGAAGCTTTCTTT
TRBV5-1,TRBJ1-6,few,TRBD1,CASSPRTGDGSPLHF,TGCGCCAGCAGCCCGCGGACAGGGGACGGGTCACCCCTCCACTTT
TRBV7-8,TRBJ2-2,NA,NA,CASSLAGPGTGELFF,TGTGCCAGCAGCTTAGCGGGGCCGGGCACCGGGGAGCTGTTTTTT
TRBV6-6,TRBJ1-1,NA,NA,CASSLGEAFF,TGTGCCAGCAGTTTGGGAGAAGCTTTCTTT
TRBV19,TRBJ1-1,NA,TRBD1,CASNTGQILNTEAFF,TGTGCCAGTAATACGGGACAGATATTGAACACTGAAGCTTTCTTT
TRBV5-1,TRBJ2-2,NA,NA,CASSLGGTGELFF,TGCGCCAGCAGCTTGGGTGGGACCGGGGAGCTGTTTTTT
TRBV19,TRBJ2-6,NA,TRBD1,CASSLQGLFGANVLTF,TGTGCCAGTAGTCTACAGGGGTTGTTTGGGGCCAACGTCCTGACTTTC
TRBV9,TRBJ2-1,NA,NA,CASSRSVSEQFF,TGTGCCAGCAGCCGTTCTGTGTCTGAGCAGTTCTTC
TRBV6-6,TRBJ2-7,NA,TRBD1,CASMRTGDYEQYF,TGTGCCAGCATGCGGACAGGGGATTACGAGCAGTACTTC
TRBV5-1,TRBJ2-3,NA,NA,CASSSIPDTQYF,TGCGCCAGCAGCTCTATACCAGATACGCAGTATTTT
TRBV5-1,TRBJ2-5,NA,TRBD2,CASSLGAGGYHQETQYF,TGCGCCAGCAGCTTGGGGGCGGGAGGTTACCACCAAGAGACCCAGTACTTC
TRBV10-3,TRBJ1-3,NA,NA,CAISEPGAFNTIYF,TGTGCCATCAGTGAGCCAGGGGCGTTTAACACCATATATTTT
TRBV7-2,TRBJ1-2,NA,NA,CASSPPAYGYTF,TGTGCCAGCAGCCCCCCGGCCTATGGCTACACCTTC
TRBV18,TRBJ2-7,NA,NA,CASSPELASYEQYF,TGTGCCAGCTCACCAGAACTAGCCAGCTACGAGCAGTACTTC
TRBV19,TRBJ2-3,NA,NA,CASSMWLSKADTQYF,TGTGCCAGTAGTATGTGGTTAAGCAAGGCAGATACGCAGTATTTT
TRBV5-1,TRBJ2-6,once,NA,CASSLNWAAGANVLTF,TGCGCCAGCAGCTTGAATTGGGCCGCTGGGGCCAACGTCCTGACTTTC
TRBV2,TRBJ2-5,NA,NA,CASVSGSKETQYF,TGTGCCAGCGTATCGGGGTCCAAAGAGACCCAGTACTTC
TRBV6-6,TRBJ2-3,NA,NA,CASSLRTDTQYF,TGTGCCAGCAGTCTGCGCACAGATACGCAGTATTTT
TRBV4-2,TRBJ2-1,once,NA,CASSQDRGGSYNEQFF,TGTGCCAGCAGCCAAGATCGAGGGGGGTCCTACAATGAGCAGTTCTTC
TRBV7-9,TRBJ2-1,NA,NA,CASSPQIFYSYNEQFF,TGTGCCAGCAGCCCTCAAATTTTTTACTCCTACAATGAGCAGTTCTTC
TRBV4-3,TRBJ2-3,NA,NA,CASSQDYGTDTQYF,TGCGCCAGCAGCCAAGATTATGGCACAGATACGCAGTATTTT
TRBV7-2,TRBJ1-2,NA,NA,CASSLVQGVVDGYTF,TGTGCCAGCAGCTTAGTTCAGGGAGTAGTTGATGGCTACACCTTC
TRBV5-1,TRBJ2-5,once,NA,CASSLGGIQETQYF,TGCGCCAGCAGCTTGGGGGGCATTCAAGAGACCCAGTACTTC
TRBV6-1,TRBJ2-3,NA,NA,CASSESGGGAPSTDTQYF,TGTGCCAGCAGTGAATCTGGAGGAGGGGCTCCTAGCACAGATACGCAGTATTTT
TRBV2,TRBJ1-5,NA,NA,CASSEHSNQPQHF,TGTGCCAGCAGTGAACATAGCAATCAGCCCCAGCATTTT
TRBV10-3,TRBJ1-5,NA,NA,CAISESRGSNQPQHF,TGTGCCATCAGTGAGTCCAGGGGCAGCAATCAGCCCCAGCATTTT
TRBV5-1,TRBJ2-5,NA,TRBD1,CASSGGTGGYQETQYF,TGCGCCAGCAGCGGAGGGACAGGGGGCTATCAAGAGACCCAGTACTTC
TRBV19,TRBJ2-3,NA,NA,CASSMHGADTQYF,TGTGCCAGTAGTATGCACGGAGCAGATACGCAGTATTTT